This T cell receptor (beta chain) is from a study of blood T cell repertoires in COVID-19. Study-wide background: The study drew acute and convalescent COVID-19 samples from the United States, Italy and Spain. Nucleic acid was either cDNA or gDNA, and it came from T cells, B-cell-depleted T cells, or PBMCs.

CDR3 size: 14 residues. Per germline, CDR1 SGHVS and CDR2 FNYEAQ. Trimming pared 5 bases from V and 6 bases from J, leaving 11 bases between. Methods used by the authors: Nucleated cell number was recorded as an estimate derived from reference gene primer amplification. Sequencing was performed with immunoSEQ multiplex PCR; in TCRdb, only in-frame clones are kept and a portion is missing. The V and J calls and clone size are taken from that table; D and trimming were inferred from the DNA. This table has approximately 97,000 clones, approximately 80% appearing once. The receptor was isolated from a man between 60 and 70 years old with active or convalescent COVID-19. The J gene is TRBJ1-6, the V gene TRBV7-6; no clear D gene. Material for sequencing was peripheral blood. In DNA, the CDR3 is TGTGCCAGCAGCCCCTCCCGGGGTAATTCACCCCTCCACTTT. It codes for CASSPSRGNSPLHF.